These 20 T cell receptor beta chains came from one sample sequenced in a study of Graves' ophthalmopathy and Graves' hyperthyroidism. TCR beta CDR3 amplification used RNA transcripts. An initial RT-PCR round employing HTBI primers preceded a second-round multiplex PCR. Via MiXCR, TCRdb re-called the multiplex PCR reads, giving one row per CDR3 protein. The table lists 150,000 or so distinct CDR3 sequences, around two fifths of them singletons, with roughly 5.8% in the top ten. The sequenced sample was peripheral blood. The receptor set was obtained from a woman aged 40 to 50 with Graves' ophthalmopathy.

In this sample, this clonotype turned up many times. The chain has TRBV14 and TRBJ1-6, with D unclear. V lost 2 bases and J 6 bases, leaving 8 bases between the germline ends. Germline assignment: CDR1 SGHDN and CDR2 FVKESK. The CDR3 length is 14 residues. CDR3 protein: CASSQPMANSPLHF. Here the CDR3 DNA reads TGTGCCAGCAGCCAACCTATGGCTAATTCACCCCTCCACTTT.

This clonotype came up many times. The chain carries TRBV20-1 and TRBJ2-7; 10 bases are a match to TRBD1. The CDR3 is 15 amino acids. Germline CDR1 DFQATT, CDR2 SNEGSKA (reference sequence). The trim removed 7 bases at V and 2 bases at J, leaving 11 bases unmatched. The CDR3 sequence: CSGTSRDRGPYEQYF. The CDR3 DNA sequence: TGCAGTGGGACCAGCCGGGACAGGGGTCCCTACGAGCAGTACTTC.

Relative to its sample, this clonotype is medium-sized. This sequence joins TRBV12-3 or TRBV12-4 and TRBJ1-2; the D gene is possibly TRBD1 (6 bases). This CDR3 is 16 amino acids long. V shed 5 bases and J shed 5 bases, with 21 bases lying between them. This CDR3 reads CASSPQGGARRYGYTF. CDR3 DNA sequence: TGTGCCAGCAGTCCCCAAGGGGGGGCGAGACGTTATGGCTACACCTTC.

The rearrangement links TRBV7-6 to TRBJ1-1, with D hard to call. The CDR3 is 14 amino acids. Germline CDR1 reads SGHVS; CDR2 reads FNYEAQ. Trimming shortened V by 5 bases and J by 4 bases, and 14 bases separated the two germline ends. CDR3 sequence (DNA): TGTGCCAGCAGCCCTGTGGTTGGTAGCACTGAAGCTTTCTTT. Amino acid sequence: CASSPVVGSTEAFF.

This clonotype was picked up many times. CDR3 loop: CASSMVSSYNSPLHF. The CDR3 DNA reads as TGTGCCAGCAGCATGGTTAGCTCCTATAATTCACCCCTCCACTTT. The chain joins TRBV11-2 to TRBJ1-6; D not resolved. The CDR3 consists of 15 residues. V was cut by 5 bases and J by 0 bases, with 8 bases left in between. Looked up from germline, CDR1 is SGHAT and CDR2 is FQNNGV.

Ten or more counts support this clonotype. This chain joins TRBV7-6 and TRBJ2-7; D call uncertain. Germline V gene sequence: CDR1 SGHVS, CDR2 FNYEAQ. The CDR3 is 14 amino acids. V lost 1 base, J lost 4 bases, and 11 bases lay in between. As DNA, the CDR3 is TGTGCCAGCAGCTTAGAAGGGTCCCTATACGAGCAGTACTTC. This sequence encodes CASSLEGSLYEQYF.

This clonotype was seen many times. The gene calls are TRBV19 and TRBJ2-5; D gene ambiguous. The germline CDR1 and CDR2 sequences are LNHDA and SQIVND (reference sequence). The CDR3 loop spans 13 amino acids. V was cut by 0 bases and J by 4 bases, with 6 bases left in between. CDR3 in DNA: TGTGCCAGTAGTATAGAGCCCGTAGAGACCCAGTACTTC. Residues: CASSIEPVETQYF.

This clonotype was counted at least ten times. This rearrangement joins TRBV3-1 to TRBJ1-5, with a possible D match to TRBD1 (6 bases). This CDR3 contains 15 residues. CDR1 is LGHDT and CDR2 is YNNKEL in the germline V gene (reference sequence). V lost 3 bases and J lost 7, with 16 bases in between. The CDR3 sequence is CASSQASGVGQPQHF. DNA of the CDR3: TGTGCCAGCAGCCAGGCCTCAGGGGTCGGGCAGCCCCAGCATTTT.

The rearrangement joins TRBV10-2 to TRBJ2-7; 13 positions match TRBD2. The CDR3 contains 17 residues. CDR1 and CDR2 (germline): WSHSY, SAAADI. With 0 bases clipped from V and 6 bases from J, the junction kept 8 bases outside the gene matches. CDR3 coding DNA: TGCGCCAGCAGTGAGTCCCACATGGGACTAGCGGGGTTCGAGCAGTACTTC. It is translated as CASSESHMGLAGFEQYF.

The gene calls are TRBV12-3 or TRBV12-4 and TRBJ1-1; the D is unclear. The CDR3 has 12 residues. V lost 2 bases and J lost 10, with 11 bases in between. CDR3 nucleotide sequence: TGTGCCAGCAGTTTATCGACGCACCCAGCTTTCTTT. Its protein is CASSLSTHPAFF.

This clonotype showed up many times. This rearrangement joins TRBV9 to TRBJ2-5; 7 bases map to TRBD1. This CDR3 is 16 amino acids long. V trimming: 2 bases; J trimming: 5 bases; junction bases outside the gene matches: 12. The V gene's germline CDR1 is SGDLS and CDR2 YYNGEE. CDR3 coding DNA: TGTGCCAGCAGCGTTGAGGTTCAAGGGGGCTGGGAGACCCAGTACTTC. Translating it yields CASSVEVQGGWETQYF.

This clonotype showed up many times. The J gene is TRBJ2-6, the V gene TRBV11-2; unclear D gene. This CDR3 contains 15 residues. Germline V gene data show CDR1 as SGHAT and CDR2 as FQNNGV. Trimming cost V 6 bases and J 2 bases, with 11 bases left between them. The CDR3 loop reads CASSLTDAGANVLTF. The CDR3 DNA follows: TGTGCCAGCAGTTTAACGGACGCTGGGGCCAACGTCCTGACTTTC. Full variable domain (outside the CDR3, taken from reference TRBV11-2 and TRBJ2-6): EAGVAQSPRYKIIEKRQSVAFWCNPISGHATLYWYQQILGQGPKLLIQFQNNGVVDDSQLPKDRFSAERLKGVDSTLKIQPAKLEDSAVYLCASSLTDAGANVLTFGAGSRLTVL.

This clonotype was counted only a few times. V gene TRBV6-1 combines with J gene TRBJ1-2; TRBD1 might be the D (5 bases). Germline assignment: CDR1 MNHNS and CDR2 SASEGT. CDR3 length: 13 residues. V lost 7 bases and J lost 7, with 16 bases in between. CDR3 sequence (DNA): TGTGCCAGCAACAACGGACAAATAGCTGGCTACACCTTC. Protein: CASNNGQIAGYTF.

The CDR3 DNA reads as TGTGCCAGCAGCGAGGGACCAGCGAACACTGAAGCTTTCTTT. Translated: CASSEGPANTEAFF. The rearrangement links TRBV2 to TRBJ1-1, with D perhaps TRBD1 (5 bases). The CDR3 runs to 14 residues. V lost 6 bases, J lost 1 base, and 12 bases lay in between. CDR1 and CDR2 (germline): SNHLY, FYNNEI.

The chain recombines TRBV6-2 or TRBV6-3 with TRBJ1-1; D is unclear. Trimming left V 5 bases short and J 6 bases short, with 10 bases between. The germline gives CDR1 MNHEY, CDR2 SVGEGT. The CDR3 covers 12 residues. This CDR3 reads CASSPTIAEAFF. CDR3 nucleotides: TGTGCCAGCAGTCCTACTATCGCTGAAGCTTTCTTT.

This clonotype has only a few counts. The chain links TRBV12-3 or TRBV12-4 to TRBJ2-2; D not certain. CDR3 length: 11 amino acids. V was pared by 3 bases and J by 8 bases, with 4 bases between. As DNA, the CDR3 is TGTGCCAGCAGTTTTAGGGGGGAGCTGTTTTTT. It translates to CASSFRGELFF.

This clonotype was picked up a small number of times. V is TRBV6-2 or TRBV6-3 and J is TRBJ2-6, with unresolved D. Between the trimmed V and J ends, which lost 0 bases and 0 bases, there was a span of 3 bases. Germline V gene data show CDR1 as MNHEY and CDR2 as SVGEGT. There are 15 residues in the CDR3. The CDR3 sequence: CASSYSNSGANVLTF. Here the CDR3 DNA reads TGTGCCAGCAGTTACTCGAACTCTGGGGCCAACGTCCTGACTTTC.

There are many counts of this clonotype. The V gene is TRBV19, the J gene TRBJ1-1, with unresolved D. The germline gives CDR1 LNHDA, CDR2 SQIVND (reference sequence). Trimming stripped 7 bases from V and 0 bases from J, with 9 bases between. This CDR3 is built from 13 residues. CDR3 nucleotide sequence: TGTGCCAGTAAGGAGGTGATGAACACTGAAGCTTTCTTT. Translation gives CASKEVMNTEAFF.

This clonotype was observed many times. The rearrangement uses TRBV28 and TRBJ1-3; D ambiguous. The V gene lost 5 bases and the J gene lost 3 bases, with 14 bases spanning the gap. This CDR3 comprises 15 residues. In germline, CDR1 is MDHEN, CDR2 SYDVKM. CDR3 bases: TGTGCCAGCAGTCTCCGACCATTCGGTGGAAACACCATATATTTT. Translation gives CASSLRPFGGNTIYF.

In this sample, this clonotype turned up many times. The chain recombines TRBV20-1 with TRBJ2-5; D gene unclear. Germline CDR1 is DFQATT and CDR2 is SNEGSKA (reference sequence). V was clipped by 3 bases and J by 6 bases, with 11 bases between them. The CDR3 consists of 12 residues. For the CDR3, the DNA is TGCAGTGCTAGTCCGGACGACCAGACCCAGTACTTC. Translation gives CSASPDDQTQYF.